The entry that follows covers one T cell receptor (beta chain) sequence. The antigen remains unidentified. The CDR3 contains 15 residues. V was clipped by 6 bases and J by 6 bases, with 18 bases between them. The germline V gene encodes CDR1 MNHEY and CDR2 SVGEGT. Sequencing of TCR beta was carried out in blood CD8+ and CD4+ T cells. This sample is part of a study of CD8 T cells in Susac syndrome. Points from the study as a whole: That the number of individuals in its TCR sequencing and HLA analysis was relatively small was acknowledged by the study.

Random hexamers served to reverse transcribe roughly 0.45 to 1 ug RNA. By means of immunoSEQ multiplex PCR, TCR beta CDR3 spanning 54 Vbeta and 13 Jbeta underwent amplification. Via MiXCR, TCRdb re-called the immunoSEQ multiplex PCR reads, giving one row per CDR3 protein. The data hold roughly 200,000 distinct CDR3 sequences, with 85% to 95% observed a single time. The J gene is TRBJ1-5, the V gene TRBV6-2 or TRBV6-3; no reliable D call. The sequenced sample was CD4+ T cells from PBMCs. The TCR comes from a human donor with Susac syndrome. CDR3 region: CASRPGVARSQPQHF. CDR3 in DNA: TGTGCCAGCAGACCCGGTGTGGCCCGGAGTCAGCCCCAGCATTTT.